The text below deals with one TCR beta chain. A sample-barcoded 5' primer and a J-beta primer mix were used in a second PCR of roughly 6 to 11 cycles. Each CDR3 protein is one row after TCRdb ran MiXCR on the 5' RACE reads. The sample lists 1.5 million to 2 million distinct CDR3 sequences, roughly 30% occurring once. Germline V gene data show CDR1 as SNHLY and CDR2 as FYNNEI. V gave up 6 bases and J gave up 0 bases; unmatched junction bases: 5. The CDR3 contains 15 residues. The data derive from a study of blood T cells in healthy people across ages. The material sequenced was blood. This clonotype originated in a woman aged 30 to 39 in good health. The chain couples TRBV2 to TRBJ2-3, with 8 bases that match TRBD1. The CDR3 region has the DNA TGTGCCAGCAGAGATCAGGGGGCGAGCACAGATACGCAGTATTTT. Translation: CASRDQGASTDTQYF.